This T cell receptor (beta chain) was documented in a study of post-analysis software for immune sequencing data. Study overall: The disease courses covered relapsing-remitting, secondary progressive and progressive-relapsing multiple sclerosis.

The V gene's germline CDR1 is SGDLS and CDR2 YYNGEE. V gave up 4 bases and J gave up 2 bases, with 15 bases separating them. This CDR3 spans 15 amino acids. This clonotype was counted only a few times. Its antigen is undetermined. cDNA libraries for TCR beta contained unique molecular identifiers. Approximately 450,000 cDNA molecules were recovered from an input of 1 to 10 million T cells. TCRdb reprocessed the PCR reads via MiXCR and lists one record per CDR3 protein. This sample yields about 560,000 distinct CDR3 sequences, of which 44% are seen a single time; about 1.8% belongs to the top ten. The study's findings and limits: Included in a set of a handful of TRBV segments more frequent in patients than controls were TRBV5-6, TRBV5-1 and TRBV20-1. Strong co-clustering by F measure linked samples that shared a preparation batch. For normalized Chao1 diversity, multiple sclerosis patients scored significantly lower than controls did.

Sample: blood. This receptor was identified in a girl between 5 and 17 years old with multiple sclerosis. The V call is TRBV9, the J call TRBJ1-1; tentatively, D is TRBD1 (5 bases). This chain's CDR3 is CASSPPGRYNTEAFF. As DNA, the CDR3 is TGTGCCAGCAGCCCCCCGGGACGCTACAACACTGAAGCTTTCTTT.